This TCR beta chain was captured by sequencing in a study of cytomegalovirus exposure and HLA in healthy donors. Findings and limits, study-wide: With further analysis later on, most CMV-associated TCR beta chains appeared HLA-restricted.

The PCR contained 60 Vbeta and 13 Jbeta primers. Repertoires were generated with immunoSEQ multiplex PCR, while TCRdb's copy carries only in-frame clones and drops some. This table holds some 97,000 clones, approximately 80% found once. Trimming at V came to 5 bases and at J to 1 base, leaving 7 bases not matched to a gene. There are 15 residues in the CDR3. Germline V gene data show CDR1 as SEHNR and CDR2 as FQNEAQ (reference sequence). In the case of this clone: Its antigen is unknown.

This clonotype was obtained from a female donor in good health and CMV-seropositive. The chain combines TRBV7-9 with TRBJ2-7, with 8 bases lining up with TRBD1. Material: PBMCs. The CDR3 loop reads CASSPNRGTSYEQYF. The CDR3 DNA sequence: TGTGCCAGCAGCCCAAACAGGGGGACTTCCTACGAGCAGTACTTC.